This entry lists 21 T cell receptor beta chains sequenced from one sample in a study of read filtering for tumor transcriptome and immune sequencing. The library was built from around 400 ng RNA with molecular barcoded adaptors for alpha/delta and beta/gamma chains. TCRdb called the reads again in MiXCR, with one record for every CDR3 protein. Of about 130,000 distinct CDR3 sequences listed, under 15% are singletons. The sequenced material came from a population of CD138-negative cells sorted from bone marrow. The receptors come from a donor at least 40 years old with multiple myeloma.

To note about this clonotype: A read error is possible here, since a much larger clone lies one base away. The V and J genes are TRBV7-9 and TRBJ2-1; the match to TRBD2 covers 9 bases. The length of the CDR3 is 15 residues. CDR1 is SEHNR and CDR2 is FQNEAQ in the germline V gene (reference sequence). This CDR3 reads CASTLGSGGYKEQFF. CDR3 DNA sequence: TGTGCCAGCACCCTGGGTAGCGGGGGTTACAAGGAGCAGTTCTTC.

This clonotype was picked up many times. The gene calls are TRBV19 and TRBJ2-3; weak D call: TRBD2 (6 bases). Germline lookup yields CDR1 LNHDA and CDR2 SQIVND (reference sequence). CDR3 size: 14 residues. V lost 5 bases, J lost 6 bases, and 15 bases lay in between. In nucleotides, the CDR3 is TGTGCCAGTAGTTTAGCGGTACAGTCTGATACGCAGTATTTT. Translating gives CASSLAVQSDTQYF.

The rearrangement uses TRBV7-2 and TRBJ2-2; a possible D gene is TRBD2 (6 bases). Per the germline V gene, CDR1 is SGHTA and CDR2 is FQGNSA. Trimming took 5 bases from V and 0 from J, leaving 10 bases between them. CDR3 length: 15 amino acids. In nucleotides, the CDR3 is TGTGCCAGCAGCCAACGACTAGCGAACACCGGGGAGCTGTTTTTT. It encodes CASSQRLANTGELFF. Supplemented by reference TRBV7-2 and TRBJ2-2, the full variable domain reads GAGVSQSPSNKVTEKGKDVELRCDPISGHTALYWYRQSLGQGLEFLIYFQGNSAPDKSGLPSDRFSAERTGGSVSTLTIQRTQQEDSAVYLCASSQRLANTGELFFGEGSRLTVL.

About this clonotype itself: With a much larger clone just one base away, this may be a read error. V usage is TRBV5-5 and J usage is TRBJ2-2, with 8 bases matching TRBD1. Germline-derived CDR1 and CDR2 are SGHKS and YYEKEE (reference sequence). The CDR3 sequence is 15 residues long. The CDR3 DNA sequence: TGTGCCAGCAGCTTGGGTCAGGGGGCAGCCGGGGAGCTGTCTTTT. Translating gives CASSLGQGAAGELSF.

This clonotype has only a few counts. A much larger clone sits a single nucleotide away, making a read error possible. The gene calls are TRBV6-5 and TRBJ2-7, with 12 bases fitting TRBD1. Germline lookup yields CDR1 MNHEY and CDR2 SVGAGI. This CDR3 spans 15 amino acids. Unmatched junction bases numbered 13, after V lost 7 bases and J lost 9 bases. As DNA, the CDR3 is TGTGCCAGCACCTCGACGGGACAGGGGGCTGGCGGGCAGTACTTC. Translated: CASTSTGQGAGGQYF.

This clonotype has a handful of counts. The chain couples TRBV11-1 to TRBJ2-1; TRBD2 aligns across 16 bases. The CDR3 consists of 18 residues. Trimming took 4 bases from V and 1 from J; bases not matched to a gene: 4. Germline V CDR1 and CDR2: SGHAT, FQDESV (reference sequence). CDR3 sequence: CASSSGTSGGVSYNEQFF. The CDR3 DNA reads TGTGCCAGCAGCTCCGGGACTAGCGGGGGGGTATCCTACAATGAGCAGTTCTTC.

Note on this clonotype: A much bigger clone sits one base away, suggesting this may be a read error. V is TRBV6-1 and J is TRBJ2-1, with D possibly matching TRBD2 (5 bases). Germline-derived CDR1 and CDR2 are MNHNS and SASEGT. CDR3 length: 15 amino acids. V was shortened by 8 bases and J by 8 bases, with 22 bases between the two germline ends. As DNA, the CDR3 is TGTGCCAGCCCATACGGGGAGAGAAATGGCGATGAGCAGTTCTTC. The encoded protein is CASPYGERNGDEQFF.

This clonotype has a count of ten or more. V and J are TRBV5-1 and TRBJ1-1; tentatively, D is TRBD1 (6 bases). V lost 1 base and J 2 bases, leaving 9 bases between the germline ends. Germline CDR1 is SGHRS and CDR2 is YFSETQ. CDR3 length equals 14 residues. The DNA of the CDR3 is TGCGCCAGCAGCTTGCAGACAGGAAACACTGAAGCTTTCTTT. Translated: CASSLQTGNTEAFF.

A note on this clonotype: This may arise from a read error, as a much more abundant clone is one base away. The J gene is TRBJ2-7, the V gene TRBV28, with 11 bases fitting TRBD2. This CDR3 region has 15 residues. Germline V gives CDR1 MDHEN, CDR2 SYDVKM. J lost 0 bases, V lost 11 bases, and 9 bases had no gene match. CDR3 loop: CAANPTSGVSYEQYF. The CDR3 DNA follows: TGTGCCGCAAATCCGACTAGCGGGGTCTCCTACGAGCAGTACTTC. The full variable domain, in which reference TRBV28 and TRBJ2-7 provide the parts outside the CDR3, is DVKVTQSSRYLVKRTGEKVFLECVQDMDHENMFWYRQDPGLGLRLIYFSYDVKMKEKGDIPEGYSVSREKKERFSLILESASTNQTSMYLCAANPTSGVSYEQYFGPGTRLTVT.

Regarding this clonotype: A read error is possible here, since a much larger clone lies one base away. The chain uses TRBV6-5 and TRBJ1-5; tentative D call: TRBD1 (6 bases). CDR3 length equals 13 residues. The germline V gene encodes CDR1 MNHEY and CDR2 SVGAGI. The CDR3 sequence is CASSLYRDQPQQF. The CDR3 nucleotides are TGTGCCAGCAGTCTTTACAGGGATCAGCCCCAGCAGTTT.

In this sample, this clonotype turned up many times. Its ends do not fully match the called genes, so a read error is possible. The chain combines TRBV3-1 with TRBJ1-2; no firm D call. This CDR3 spans 12 amino acids. Germline lookup yields CDR1 LGHDT and CDR2 YNNKEL (reference sequence). CDR3 region: CASSQEGRVQVF. CDR3 bases: TGTGCCAGCAGCCAAGAAGGACGAGTGCAGGTCTTC.

Many counts were recorded for this clonotype. V is TRBV11-2 and J is TRBJ1-2, with 7 bases that match TRBD1. V lost 3 bases to trimming and J lost 1 base; unmatched junction nucleotides: 5. CDR1 is SGHAT, CDR2 FQNNGV, per germline. This CDR3 comprises 15 residues. CDR3 sequence (DNA): TGTGCCAGCAGCTTGGGACAGACAATTAACTATGGCTACACCTTC. Translation gives CASSLGQTINYGYTF.

This clonotype was recorded many times. CDR3 residues: CSAEQGGMNTEAFF. The CDR3 DNA follows: TGCAGCGCTGAGCAGGGCGGGATGAACACTGAAGCTTTCTTT. The chain is built from TRBV29-1 and TRBJ1-1, with a weak D call TRBD1 (5 bases). Germline V gene lookup returns CDR1 SQVTM and CDR2 ANQGSEA. This CDR3 is built from 14 residues. V lost 7 bases and J lost 0, with 15 bases in between.

V gene TRBV19 combines with J gene TRBJ2-2; D gene ambiguous. The CDR3 is made up of 16 amino acids. The ends were cut back, 6 bases at V and 4 bases at J, with 18 bases in the middle. CDR1 LNHDA and CDR2 SQIVND come from the germline V gene (reference sequence). CDR3 nucleotides: TGTGCCAGTAGAAGCAACGAGAAAGGTCCCACCGGGGAGCTGTTTTTT. This gives the protein CASRSNEKGPTGELFF.

This clonotype was found many times. The chain uses TRBV20-1 and TRBJ1-1; D is undetermined. CDR3 length: 12 amino acids. Trimming removed 0 bases at V and 11 bases at J, with 13 bases between. Germline CDR1 DFQATT, CDR2 SNEGSKA (reference sequence). The DNA for the CDR3 is TGCAGTGCTAGAGATGGACCTAAGGACGCTTTCTTT. This encodes CSARDGPKDAFF.

On this clonotype itself: This may be a read error, as it is one base from a much larger clone. No conserved phenylalanine or tryptophan ends this CDR3, so it is likely a read error. The chain links TRBV28 to TRBJ2-4, with TRBD1 matching over 7 bases. With 4 bases clipped from V and 0 bases from J, the junction kept 9 bases outside the gene matches. Per germline, CDR1 MDHEN and CDR2 SYDVKM. The CDR3 is made up of 17 amino acids. This CDR3 reads CASSSPGQSLAKNIQYL. In DNA, the CDR3 is TGTGCCAGCAGTTCTCCGGGACAGAGTCTAGCCAAAAACATTCAGTACCTC.

This clonotype was counted ten times or more. V is TRBV5-1 and J is TRBJ1-1, with a possible D match to TRBD1 (6 bases). CDR3 size: 15 residues. Germline V gene data show CDR1 as SGHRS and CDR2 as YFSETQ. Trimming left V 4 bases short and J 0 bases short, with 13 bases between. The CDR3 coding sequence is TGCGCCAGCAGCCCTTTACAGGGATTGAACACTGAAGCTTTCTTT. Translation: CASSPLQGLNTEAFF.

This clonotype was picked up many times. The CDR3 sequence is CASSPTGASNTEAFF. The DNA of the CDR3 is TGTGCCAGCAGCCCTACAGGGGCTTCGAACACTGAAGCTTTCTTT. The chain uses TRBV11-3 and TRBJ1-1; 7 bases align to TRBD1. J was trimmed by 1 base and V by 5 bases; bases with no gene match: 7. Germline V gives CDR1 SGHNT, CDR2 YENEEA. The CDR3 loop spans 15 amino acids.

This clonotype was counted between two and nine times. The chain carries TRBV2 and TRBJ2-5, with TRBD1 matching 10 bases. This CDR3 has 15 amino acids. Per the germline V gene, CDR1 is SNHLY and CDR2 is FYNNEI. V gave up 4 bases and J gave up 2 bases; unmatched junction bases: 4. The CDR3 sequence: CASSGDRGLQETQYF. The CDR3 nucleotides are TGTGCCAGCAGTGGGGACAGGGGTTTACAAGAGACCCAGTACTTC.

In this sample, this clonotype turned up a few times. The chain has TRBV19 and TRBJ1-1, with 8 positions matching TRBD1. The germline V gene has CDR1 LNHDA and CDR2 SQIVND (reference sequence). This CDR3 is 15 amino acids long. J was trimmed by 0 bases and V by 3 bases; bases with no gene match: 3. The CDR3 loop is CASSIRGQMNTEAFF. CDR3 DNA sequence: TGTGCCAGTAGTATCAGGGGGCAGATGAACACTGAAGCTTTCTTT.

This clonotype occurred many times. The chain has TRBV29-1 and TRBJ1-1; D is possibly TRBD1 (5 bases). The CDR3 covers 13 residues. Germline V gives CDR1 SQVTM, CDR2 ANQGSEA. With 3 bases removed from V and 5 bases from J, the gap between germline ends came to 13 bases. The CDR3 loop is CSVDVWGDTEAFF. CDR3 DNA: TGCAGCGTTGATGTTTGGGGGGATACTGAAGCTTTCTTT.